This TCR beta chain was found in a study of cytomegalovirus exposure and HLA in healthy donors. Study details: A prior analysis found about 120 million unique TCR beta sequences from around 180 million T cells.

A multiplex PCR was run with 60 Vbeta primers and 13 Jbeta primers. Sequencing was performed with immunoSEQ multiplex PCR; in TCRdb, only in-frame clones are kept and a portion is missing. In the table there are under 200,000 clones, around 80% of which are singletons. As to this clone: A junction end diverges from the germline sequence, so it may reflect a read error.

The CDR3 runs to 13 residues. From germline, CDR1 is MDHEN and CDR2 SYDVKM. This clonotype was obtained from a woman aged 18-30 years in good health and CMV-seropositive. V usage is TRBV28 and J usage is TRBJ2-5, with D perhaps TRBD1 (6 bases). The sample comprised PBMCs. CDR3 nucleotides: TGCTACCCCGGAGCCCAGGGGCAAGAGACCCAGTACTTC. Translating it yields CYPGAQGQETQYF.